This T cell receptor (beta chain) was identified during a study of read filtering for tumor transcriptome and immune sequencing. Across the study: DNase treatment preceded whole-transcriptome library preparation. Findings and caveats of the study: IR-seq and RNA-seq agreed better without single-read clonotypes. This fraction held mixed bone marrow immune cells after CD138-negative sorting.

Sampling of bone marrow took place during active disease in every patient. As regards this clonotype: Its antigen is still unknown. This may be a read error: a much more frequent sequence differs by one nucleotide.

From approximately 430 ng of RNA, a library with molecular barcoded alpha/delta and beta/gamma adaptors was made. Using its own MiXCR run on the reads, TCRdb lists one record per CDR3 protein. The sample lists fewer than 100,000 distinct CDR3 sequences, 9% to 15% occurring once. Looked up from germline, CDR1 is MNHEY and CDR2 is SVGAGI. V was shortened by 6 bases and J by 5 bases, with 19 bases between the two germline ends. The CDR3 contains 15 residues. The chain employs TRBV6-5 and TRBJ2-5, with D perhaps matching TRBD2 (6 bases). This receptor was identified in a donor at least 40 years old with multiple myeloma. The source material was a population of CD138-negative cells sorted from bone marrow. Written as DNA, the CDR3 is TGTGCCAGCAGCCTTATGAACGGGAGCGGGGAGACCCAGTACTTC. It codes for CASSLMNGSGETQYF.